These T cell receptor beta chains were read from a single sample in a study of blood T cell repertoires in COVID-19. TCRdb keeps only in-frame clones here, not all; method: immunoSEQ multiplex PCR. Of more than 35,000 clones listed, around 84% are singletons. The sequenced sample was peripheral blood. Source of these receptors: a man aged 45 to 65 with active or convalescent COVID-19. Both conserved end residues are part of each CDR3. Each record gives: J gene, V gene, CDR3 protein.

J gene: TRBJ1-1; V gene: TRBV4-2; CDR3 protein: CASSQGSYTEAFF
J gene: TRBJ1-4; V gene: TRBV27; CDR3 protein: CASSFGHAGGDEKLFF
J gene: TRBJ2-7; V gene: TRBV3-1/TRBV3-2; CDR3 protein: CASSQTLRTSHEQYF
J gene: TRBJ1-1; V gene: TRBV2; CDR3 protein: CASRKIQGMNTEAFF
J gene: TRBJ1-5; V gene: TRBV6-5; CDR3 protein: CASNFRGENQPQHF
J gene: TRBJ1-5; V gene: TRBV6-5; CDR3 protein: CASSYSAGGNQPQHF
J gene: TRBJ1-1; V gene: TRBV12-3/TRBV12-4; CDR3 protein: CASSLPQGSPLF
J gene: TRBJ1-6; V gene: TRBV7-8; CDR3 protein: CASSLVAGTGDSPLHF
J gene: TRBJ2-3; V gene: TRBV5-4; CDR3 protein: CASSITTSGQHAQYF
J gene: TRBJ2-3; V gene: TRBV11-3; CDR3 protein: CASSPGGISTDTQYF
J gene: TRBJ1-4; V gene: TRBV11-2; CDR3 protein: CASSSRGEKLFF
J gene: TRBJ1-2; V gene: TRBV29-1; CDR3 protein: CSAVRGLGNYGYTF
J gene: TRBJ1-4; V gene: TRBV7-2; CDR3 protein: CASSPGVATNEKLFF
J gene: TRBJ1-4; V gene: TRBV29-1; CDR3 protein: CSARGRRSEKLFF
J gene: TRBJ2-3; V gene: TRBV3-1/TRBV3-2; CDR3 protein: CASSQDPRGLAGGKSTDTQYF
J gene: TRBJ1-1; V gene: TRBV6-1; CDR3 protein: CASSEALAAGGNTEAFF
J gene: TRBJ2-3; V gene: TRBV5-1; CDR3 protein: CASSSRIAGARDTQYF
J gene: TRBJ2-5; V gene: TRBV18; CDR3 protein: CASSPDSYQETQYF
J gene: TRBJ2-3; V gene: TRBV5-1; CDR3 protein: CASSLAAGVSTDTQYF
J gene: TRBJ1-5; V gene: TRBV7-2; CDR3 protein: CASSLERGRQPQHF
J gene: TRBJ1-1; V gene: TRBV12-3/TRBV12-4; CDR3 protein: CASSLQGATEAFF
J gene: TRBJ1-1; V gene: TRBV3-1/TRBV3-2; CDR3 protein: CASSQLGQEAFF
J gene: TRBJ1-2; V gene: TRBV5-1; CDR3 protein: CASTWGTGGIYGYTF
J gene: TRBJ1-2; V gene: TRBV9; CDR3 protein: CASSAGGRQGWDGYTF
J gene: TRBJ2-3; V gene: TRBV27; CDR3 protein: CASTSRVGVTDTQYF
J gene: TRBJ1-2; V gene: TRBV6-9; CDR3 protein: CASSYESRRYGYTF
J gene: TRBJ1-5; V gene: TRBV28; CDR3 protein: CASSFGTGVLYSNQPQHF
J gene: TRBJ2-1; V gene: TRBV2; CDR3 protein: CASSMASGGARNEQFF
J gene: TRBJ1-1; V gene: TRBV25-1; CDR3 protein: CASSGQKYTEAFF
J gene: TRBJ1-1; V gene: TRBV18; CDR3 protein: CASSLGGARNTEAFF
J gene: TRBJ1-1; V gene: TRBV6-5; CDR3 protein: CASRMTGMNTEAFF